This T cell receptor (beta chain) was recovered during a study of tumor and adjacent non-tumor tissue in lung cancer. This clonotype came up many times. The CDR3 has 14 residues. CDR1 and CDR2 (germline): GTSNPN, SVGIG (reference sequence). V shed 0 bases and J shed 5 bases, with 13 bases lying between them. This sample's RNA came from whole unsorted tissue. A modified ARM-PCR protocol with three rounds of nested PCR amplified TCRbeta. TCRdb recomputed calls from the multiplex PCR reads with MiXCR, one row per CDR3 protein. The table includes approximately 79,000 distinct CDR3 sequences, 55% to 80% detected once.

This TCR came from a woman in her 40s with non-small cell lung cancer. The chain recombines TRBV30 with TRBJ1-2, with a tentative D call TRBD1 (6 bases). The sample consisted of lung tumor tissue. CDR3 coding DNA: TGTGCCTGGAGTGTAGGTACAGGGCTATATGGCTACACCTTC. This codes for CAWSVGTGLYGYTF.